These 5 T cell receptor beta chains were all obtained from the same sample, sequenced in a study of human T cells and chemical hapten exposure. Time point denoted: pre-sensitization, week 0. Treatment specified: therapeutic diphenylcyclopropenone sensitization with weekly scalp DPC. TCRdb independently ran MiXCR on the RACE reads; one entry per CDR3 protein. The sample has some 36,000 distinct CDR3 sequences, approximately 7.6% seen once. Sequencing used whole blood, obtained in connection with sensitization to the hapten diphenylcyclopropenone (DPC). The origin of the receptors is a woman in her 50s with alopecia areata. Some clones in this sample may be carry-over from other donors' samples.

At least ten counts were recorded for this clonotype. The chain employs TRBV28 and TRBJ2-7; 8 bases are a match to TRBD2. The CDR3 runs to 14 residues. V trimming: 7 bases; J trimming: 2 bases; junction bases outside the gene matches: 7. Germline V CDR1 and CDR2: MDHEN, SYDVKM. CDR3 in amino acids: CASTRAGETYEQYF. The CDR3 bases are TGTGCCAGCACGAGAGCGGGGGAAACCTACGAGCAGTACTTC.

CDR3 bases: TGTGCCAGCAGCTTATCCGGGGACACCAATTCACCCCTCCACTTT. Translation: CASSLSGDTNSPLHF. The chain has TRBV9 and TRBJ1-6, with TRBD1 as a possible D gene (6 bases). The CDR3 has 15 residues. Trimming removed 4 bases from V and 7 bases from J, with 15 bases in between. The germline gives CDR1 SGDLS, CDR2 YYNGEE. The entire variable domain, with the rest obtained from reference TRBV9 and TRBJ1-6, is as follows: DSGVTQTPKHLITATGQRVTLRCSPRSGDLSVYWYQQSLDQGLQFLIQYYNGEERAKGNILERFSAQQFPDLHSELNLSSLELGDSALYFCASSLSGDTNSPLHFGNGTRLTVT.

This clonotype appeared many times. For the CDR3, the DNA is TGCGCCAGCAGCCAAGATCGGACAGGGCCCAAAAACATTCAGTACTTC. It specifies CASSQDRTGPKNIQYF. This sequence joins TRBV4-1 and TRBJ2-4; the match to TRBD1 covers 8 bases. CDR3 length: 16 residues. Germline CDR1 reads MGHRA; CDR2 reads YSYEKL. The V gene end was trimmed by 0 bases and the J gene end by 2 bases; junction bases not matched to a gene: 3.

At least ten counts were recorded for this clonotype. The gene calls are TRBV5-1 and TRBJ2-3, with 13 bases aligning to TRBD2. Germline V gene lookup returns CDR1 SGHRS and CDR2 YFSETQ. CDR3 length equals 21 residues. Germline trimming cut 2 bases from V and 3 bases from J; bases unmatched to any gene: 18. The CDR3 loop is CASSLLGHGTSGTFYTDTQYF. The CDR3 region has the DNA TGCGCCAGCAGCTTACTCGGACACGGGACTAGCGGGACTTTTTATACAGATACGCAGTATTTT. Looking up the rest from reference TRBV5-1 and TRBJ2-3 gives the full variable domain: KAGVTQTPRYLIKTRGQQVTLSCSPISGHRSVSWYQQTPGQGLQFLFEYFSETQRNKGNFPGRFSGRQFSNSRSEMNVSTLELGDSALYLCASSLLGHGTSGTFYTDTQYFGPGTRLTVL.

This clonotype was counted at least ten times. V and J are TRBV28 and TRBJ2-3; the D is unclear. CDR3 length: 13 amino acids. V dropped 3 bases and J dropped 7 bases, with 11 bases sitting between them. Germline V gene lookup returns CDR1 MDHEN and CDR2 SYDVKM. The CDR3 is CASSLPYPYTQYF. As DNA, the CDR3 is TGTGCCAGCAGTTTGCCCTACCCGTATACGCAGTATTTT.